These T cell receptor beta chains were read from a single sample in a study of identical twins' blood T cells. TCRdb analysed the 5' RACE reads with MiXCR anew, one entry per CDR3 protein. The table shows a few hundred thousand distinct CDR3 sequences, with 28% occurring only once. Sequenced material: PBMCs. The receptors originated from a woman aged 18-50 years in good health. Each CDR3 is given with its conserved first and last residue. The D gene is left open where the match is weak. Where a row states a size, it is once, few, many or the class of an expanded clone; other rows omit it.

size	V	D	J	CDR3	DNA
-	TRBV18	-	TRBJ1-2	CASSPPGRKDYGYTF	TGTGCCAGCTCACCACCGGGACGGAAGGACTATGGCTACACCTTC
-	TRBV9	TRBD1	TRBJ1-1	CVSSPPSGGTEAFF	TGTGTCAGCAGCCCTCCCTCAGGGGGCACTGAAGCTTTCTTT
-	TRBV2	-	TRBJ2-2	CASSGRLITNRELFF	TGTGCCAGCAGTGGTCGCCTCATAACGAACCGGGAGCTGTTTTTT
many	TRBV6-5	-	TRBJ2-3	CASSYRAREDTQYF	TGTGCCAGCAGTTACAGGGCTAGGGAAGATACGCAGTATTTT
-	TRBV11-2	-	TRBJ2-1	CPSSFLEQGAEDEQFF	TGTCCCAGCAGCTTTCTGGAACAAGGAGCCGAAGATGAGCAGTTCTTC
-	TRBV3-1	-	TRBJ2-1	CASSQGGVSYNEQFF	TGTGCCAGCAGCCAAGGCGGGGTCTCCTACAATGAGCAGTTCTTC
few	TRBV12-3/TRBV12-4	TRBD2	TRBJ2-5	CASSSERDGVGGIYF	TGTGCCAGCAGTTCCGAGCGGGATGGTGTTGGTGGGATATACTTC
-	TRBV14	TRBD2	TRBJ2-3	CASSQEGLALTDTQYF	TGTGCCAGCAGCCAAGAAGGACTAGCTCTGACAGATACGCAGTATTTT
many	TRBV10-2	TRBD1	TRBJ2-7	CASSITGTGGIFF	TGCGCCAGCAGTATTACCGGGACAGGGGGCATCTTTTTC
-	TRBV10-2	-	TRBJ2-3	CASSESRVADTQYF	TGCGCCAGCAGTGAGTCACGAGTTGCGGATACGCAGTATTTT
-	TRBV7-9	-	TRBJ2-3	CASSLGGPLTDTQYF	TGTGCCAGCAGCTTAGGGGGTCCCTTGACAGATACGCAGTATTTT
few	TRBV4-2	TRBD1	TRBJ2-1	CASSPGQAGDEQFF	TGTGCCAGCAGCCCCGGACAGGCCGGGGATGAGCAGTTCTTC
-	TRBV3-1	-	TRBJ1-2	CASIGTHGYTF	TGTGCCAGCATTGGGACACATGGCTACACCTTC
-	TRBV7-2	TRBD1	TRBJ1-1	CASSSRGGNTEAFF	TGTGCCAGCAGCTCCAGGGGGGGAAACACTGAAGCTTTCTTT
many	TRBV18	-	TRBJ2-2	CASSHSGELFF	TGTGCCAGCTCACACTCCGGGGAGCTGTTTTTT
-	TRBV20-1	-	TRBJ2-7	CGAREGLSREQYF	TGCGGTGCTAGAGAGGGACTCTCGAGGGAGCAGTACTTC
few	TRBV5-1	-	TRBJ2-3	CASRPGRYNPGSTDTQYF	TGCGCCAGCAGACCCGGACGATATAACCCGGGGAGCACAGATACGCAGTATTTT
-	TRBV20-1	-	TRBJ2-1	CSAREGGRNNEQFF	TGCAGTGCCAGAGAGGGGGGCCGGAACAATGAGCAGTTCTTC
-	TRBV7-9	-	TRBJ2-3	CVSSPSAGPLTDTQYF	TGTGTCAGCAGCCCCTCAGCCGGACCGCTCACAGATACGCAGTATTTT
-	TRBV20-1	-	TRBJ1-5	CSAGTGNQPQHF	TGCAGTGCTGGGACGGGCAATCAGCCCCAGCATTTT
-	TRBV12-3/TRBV12-4	-	TRBJ1-5	CATITRRANQPQHF	TGTGCCACCATCACCAGAAGGGCCAATCAGCCCCAGCATTTT
-	TRBV6-1	TRBD1	TRBJ2-7	CASSRLGGSYEQYF	TGTGCCAGCAGTCGGTTAGGGGGCAGTTACGAGCAGTACTTC
-	TRBV10-3	TRBD2	TRBJ2-7	CATDVTSGSYEQYF	TGTGCCACCGACGTTACTAGCGGCTCCTACGAGCAGTACTTC
-	TRBV18	-	TRBJ2-6	CASSYSWESGANVLTF	TGTGCCAGCTCATATAGTTGGGAGTCTGGGGCCAACGTCCTGACTTTC
few	TRBV30	TRBD2	TRBJ2-1	CAWVGWTSGRSEQFF	TGTGCCTGGGTCGGATGGACTAGCGGGAGAAGTGAGCAGTTCTTC
-	TRBV30	-	TRBJ2-5	CAWRGLVGETQYF	TGTGCCTGGAGAGGCCTTGTGGGGGAGACCCAGTACTTC
few	TRBV11-2	-	TRBJ2-2	CASSLGTPNTGELFF	TGTGCCAGCAGCTTAGGAACACCGAACACCGGGGAGCTGTTTTTT
-	TRBV29-1	TRBD1	TRBJ2-1	CSVVTGSSYNEQFF	TGCAGCGTTGTGACAGGGAGCTCCTACAATGAGCAGTTCTTC
-	TRBV11-3	-	TRBJ2-7	CASSSGTTPFSYEQYF	TGTGCCAGCAGCTCCGGGACAACACCTTTCTCCTACGAGCAGTACTTC
many	TRBV12-5	TRBD2	TRBJ2-1	CASGFSSGDPLNEQFF	TGTGCTAGTGGTTTCTCTAGCGGGGACCCCCTTAATGAGCAGTTCTTC
few	TRBV3-1	TRBD2	TRBJ2-7	CASSQVAGSSYEQYF	TGTGCCAGCAGCCAAGTAGCGGGGTCGTCCTACGAGCAGTACTTC
few	TRBV12-3/TRBV12-4	TRBD1	TRBJ1-1	CASSLGQRLEAFF	TGTGCCAGCAGCCTGGGACAGAGGCTTGAAGCTTTCTTT
-	TRBV20-1	TRBD1	TRBJ2-7	CSARRQGIPYEQYF	TGCAGTGCTAGACGACAGGGTATCCCCTACGAGCAGTACTTC
-	TRBV20-1	-	TRBJ1-5	CSAAGLRNQPQHF	TGCAGCGCGGCGGGACTCCGGAACCAGCCCCAGCATTTT
-	TRBV5-4	-	TRBJ1-1	CASSFGVGTLNTEALF	-
few	TRBV5-1	-	TRBJ2-1	CASSSGNEQFF	TGCGCCAGCAGCTCCGGAAATGAGCAGTTCTTC
-	TRBV25-1	-	TRBJ1-2	CASSDLVGDGYTF	TGTGCCAGCAGTGATCTGGTAGGAGATGGCTACACCTTC
few	TRBV12-5	-	TRBJ1-2	CASGYDLQPNYGYTF	TGTGCTAGTGGTTACGACTTACAGCCGAACTATGGCTACACCTTC
-	TRBV2	-	TRBJ1-2	CASSGGPSGYGYTF	TGTGCCAGCAGTGGGGGACCTTCAGGCTATGGCTACACCTTC
-	TRBV12-3/TRBV12-4	-	TRBJ1-5	CASSLNPRQPQHF	TGTGCCAGCAGTTTGAACCCCCGTCAGCCCCAGCATTTT
-	TRBV11-2	-	TRBJ2-5	CASSLEAERETQYF	TGTGCCAGCAGCTTAGAAGCGGAACGAGAGACCCAGTACTTC
-	TRBV28	-	TRBJ2-1	CASRYTFYNEQFF	TGTGCCAGCAGGTACACCTTCTACAATGAGCAGTTCTTC
-	TRBV6-6	-	TRBJ1-5	CASIQGGGQPQHF	TGTGCCAGCATCCAAGGTGGGGGACAGCCCCAGCATTTT
-	TRBV7-9	-	TRBJ1-4	CASTRDEKLFF	TGTGCCAGCACAAGGGACGAAAAACTGTTTTTT
many	TRBV6-5	-	TRBJ2-1	CASSFGRSNEQFF	TGTGCCAGCAGTTTCGGACGATCAAATGAGCAGTTCTTC
few	TRBV19	TRBD1	TRBJ1-5	CASLEQGHSNQPQHF	TGTGCCAGTCTTGAACAGGGGCACTCAAATCAGCCCCAGCATTTT
few	TRBV7-2	-	TRBJ2-7	CASSLVPSGGRYEQYF	TGTGCCAGCAGCTTAGTACCTAGTGGGGGAAGGTACGAGCAGTACTTC
few	TRBV20-1	TRBD2	TRBJ2-2	CSARVSGGGAGELFF	TGCAGTGCTAGAGTCAGCGGGGGGGGAGCCGGGGAGCTGTTTTTT
-	TRBV29-1	-	TRBJ2-1	CSVSQHNEQFF	TGCAGCGTTTCCCAACACAATGAGCAGTTCTTC
-	TRBV10-3	TRBD2	TRBJ2-3	CAISYSGASTDTQYF	TGTGCCATCAGTTATAGCGGGGCTAGCACAGATACGCAGTATTTT
-	TRBV11-3	-	TRBJ2-1	CASSSLEGEQFF	TGTGCCAGCAGCTCACTAGAGGGTGAGCAGTTCTTC
-	TRBV7-9	-	TRBJ1-2	CASSPGQTNNYGYTF	TGTGCCAGCAGCCCCGGGCAGACGAACAACTATGGCTACACCTTC
few	TRBV29-1	-	TRBJ2-3	CTALAGGAYTDTQYF	TGCACCGCCCTTGCGGGTGGGGCTTACACAGATACGCAGTATTTT
-	TRBV27	TRBD2	TRBJ2-7	CASCLTSGYEQYF	TGTGCCAGCTGTCTAACTAGCGGATACGAGCAGTACTTC
few	TRBV9	TRBD2	TRBJ2-1	CASSVVPGLAGGSYNEQFF	TGTGCCAGCAGCGTAGTCCCGGGACTAGCGGGGGGGTCATACAATGAGCAGTTCTTC
many	TRBV11-2	-	TRBJ1-5	CASSLDPTGYQPQHF	TGTGCCAGCAGCTTAGATCCGACAGGATATCAGCCCCAGCATTTT
-	TRBV5-1	-	TRBJ1-3	CASSVRESNSGNTMYF	TGCGCCAGCAGCGTAAGAGAGTCGAACTCTGGAAACACCATGTATTTT